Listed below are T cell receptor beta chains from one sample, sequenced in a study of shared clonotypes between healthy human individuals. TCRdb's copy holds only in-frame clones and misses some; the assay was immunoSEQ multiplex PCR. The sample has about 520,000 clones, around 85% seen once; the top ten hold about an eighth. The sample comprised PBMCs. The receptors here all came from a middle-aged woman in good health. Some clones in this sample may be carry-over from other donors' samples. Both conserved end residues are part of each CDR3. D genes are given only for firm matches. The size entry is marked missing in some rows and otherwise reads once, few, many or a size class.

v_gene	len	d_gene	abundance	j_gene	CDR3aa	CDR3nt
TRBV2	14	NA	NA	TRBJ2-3	CASSRTDNTDTQYF	TGTGCCAGCAGTCGGACGGACAACACAGATACGCAGTATTTT
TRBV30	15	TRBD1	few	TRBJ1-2	CAWSGTGPANYGYTF	TGTGCCTGGAGCGGGACAGGGCCCGCGAACTATGGCTACACCTTC
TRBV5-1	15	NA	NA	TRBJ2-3	CASSPQAASTDTQYF	TGCGCCAGCAGCCCCCAGGCGGCTAGCACAGATACGCAGTATTTT
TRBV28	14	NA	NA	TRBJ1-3	CASGAFPVGNTIYF	TGTGCCAGCGGAGCATTTCCGGTAGGAAACACCATATATTTT
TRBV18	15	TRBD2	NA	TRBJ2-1	CASSPGLAGPHEQFF	TGTGCCAGCTCACCGGGGCTAGCGGGCCCACATGAGCAGTTCTTC
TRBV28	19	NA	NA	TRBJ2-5	CASTSSRAFDTSLGETQYF	TGTGCCAGCACGTCTAGTAGAGCGTTCGATACGTCCCTCGGGGAGACCCAGTACTTC
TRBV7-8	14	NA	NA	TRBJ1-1	CASSFSGDRTEAFF	TGTGCCAGCAGCTTTTCAGGGGATAGGACTGAAGCTTTCTTT
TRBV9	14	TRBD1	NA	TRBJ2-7	CASSSDRGVNEQYF	TGTGCCAGCAGCTCAGACAGGGGGGTCAACGAGCAGTACTTC
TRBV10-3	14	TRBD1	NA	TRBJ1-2	CATRVWEGAIGYTF	TGTGCCACCAGGGTTTGGGAGGGGGCGATTGGCTACACCTTC
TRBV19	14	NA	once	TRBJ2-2	CASSVRQRTGELFF	TGTGCCAGTAGTGTGCGACAGCGCACCGGGGAGCTGTTTTTT
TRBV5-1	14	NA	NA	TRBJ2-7	CASSPPDRFYEQYF	TGCGCCAGCAGCCCCCCGGATAGATTCTACGAGCAGTACTTC
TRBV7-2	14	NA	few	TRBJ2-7	CASSLAADSYEQYF	TGTGCCAGCAGCTTAGCAGCGGACTCCTACGAGCAGTACTTC
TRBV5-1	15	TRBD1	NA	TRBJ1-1	CASSFGTGEGTEAFF	TGCGCCAGCAGCTTCGGGACAGGGGAGGGGACTGAAGCTTTCTTT
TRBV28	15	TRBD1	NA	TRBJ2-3	CASSTGTGRTDTQYF	TGTGCCAGCAGTACTGGGACAGGGCGCACAGATACGCAGTATTTT
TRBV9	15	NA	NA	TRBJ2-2	CASSVGTANTGELFF	TGTGCCAGCAGCGTAGGGACAGCAAACACCGGGGAGCTGTTTTTT
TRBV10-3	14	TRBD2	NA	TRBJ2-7	CAISGGGTPREQYF	TGTGCCATCAGTGGGGGGGGTACCCCGCGCGAGCAGTACTTC
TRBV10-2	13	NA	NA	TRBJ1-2	CASSGGLEYGYTF	TGCGCCAGCAGTGGAGGCCTAGAATATGGCTACACCTTC
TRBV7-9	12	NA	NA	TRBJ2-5	CASSLGTETQYF	TGTGCCAGCAGCTTAGGGACGGAGACCCAGTACTTC
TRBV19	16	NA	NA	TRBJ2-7	CASQVRGPPSQYEQYF	TGTGCCTCCCAGGTGAGGGGCCCCCCGTCCCAGTACGAGCAGTACTTC
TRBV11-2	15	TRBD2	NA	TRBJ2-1	CASSRGESSYNEQFF	TGTGCCAGCAGCCGGGGGGAGAGCTCCTACAATGAGCAGTTCTTC
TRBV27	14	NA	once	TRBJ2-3	CASRGGVSTDTQYF	TGTGCCAGCCGCGGAGGCGTCAGCACAGATACGCAGTATTTT
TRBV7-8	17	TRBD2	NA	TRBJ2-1	CASSSFGGGREMDEQFF	TGTGCCAGCAGTTCGTTCGGCGGCGGGAGAGAGATGGATGAGCAGTTCTTC
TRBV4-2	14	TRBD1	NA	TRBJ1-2	CASSQPGQGSGYTF	TGTGCCAGCAGCCAACCGGGACAGGGGAGCGGCTACACCTTC
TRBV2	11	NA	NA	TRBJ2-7	CASAGWSEQYF	TGTGCCAGTGCAGGGTGGAGCGAGCAGTACTTC
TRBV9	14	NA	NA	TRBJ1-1	CASSVVLEGTEAFF	TGTGCCAGCAGCGTAGTTTTGGAGGGGACTGAAGCTTTCTTT
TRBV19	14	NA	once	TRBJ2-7	CASSTGDSSYEQYF	TGTGCCAGTAGTACAGGCGATAGCTCCTACGAGCAGTACTTC
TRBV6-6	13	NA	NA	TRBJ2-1	CASSPGVYNEQFF	TGTGCCAGCAGTCCGGGGGTTTACAATGAGCAGTTCTTC
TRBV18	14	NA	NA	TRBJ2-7	CASSPTVEAYEQYF	TGTGCCAGCTCACCGACAGTGGAGGCCTACGAGCAGTACTTC
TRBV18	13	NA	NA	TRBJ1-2	CASSPPRVDGYTF	TGTGCCAGCTCACCACCCAGGGTTGATGGCTACACCTTC
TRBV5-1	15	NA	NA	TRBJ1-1	CASSPLDSKNTEAFF	TGCGCCAGCAGCCCTTTGGACAGTAAGAACACTGAAGCTTTCTTT
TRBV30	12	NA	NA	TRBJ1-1	CALDRGRTEAFF	TGTGCCTTGGACCGGGGAAGGACTGAAGCTTTCTTT
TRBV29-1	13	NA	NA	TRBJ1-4	CSATPAANEKLFF	TGCAGCGCTACACCGGCGGCTAATGAAAAACTGTTTTTT
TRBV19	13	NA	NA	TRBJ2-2	CASSNNPPGELFF	TGTGCCAGTAGCAATAACCCACCCGGGGAGCTGTTTTTT
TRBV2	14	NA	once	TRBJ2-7	CASGLGRLTYEQYF	TGTGCCAGCGGCCTGGGACGGTTAACCTACGAGCAGTACTTC
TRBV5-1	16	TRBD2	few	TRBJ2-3	CASSSSSGSSTDTQYF	TGCGCCAGCAGCTCGTCTAGCGGGAGTAGCACAGATACGCAGTATTTT
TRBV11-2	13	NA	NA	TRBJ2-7	CASSTPLSSEQYF	TGTGCCAGCAGCACCCCACTATCCTCCGAGCAGTACTTC
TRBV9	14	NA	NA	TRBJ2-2	CASSVVDRSGELFF	TGTGCCAGCAGCGTAGTAGATAGATCCGGGGAGCTGTTTTTT